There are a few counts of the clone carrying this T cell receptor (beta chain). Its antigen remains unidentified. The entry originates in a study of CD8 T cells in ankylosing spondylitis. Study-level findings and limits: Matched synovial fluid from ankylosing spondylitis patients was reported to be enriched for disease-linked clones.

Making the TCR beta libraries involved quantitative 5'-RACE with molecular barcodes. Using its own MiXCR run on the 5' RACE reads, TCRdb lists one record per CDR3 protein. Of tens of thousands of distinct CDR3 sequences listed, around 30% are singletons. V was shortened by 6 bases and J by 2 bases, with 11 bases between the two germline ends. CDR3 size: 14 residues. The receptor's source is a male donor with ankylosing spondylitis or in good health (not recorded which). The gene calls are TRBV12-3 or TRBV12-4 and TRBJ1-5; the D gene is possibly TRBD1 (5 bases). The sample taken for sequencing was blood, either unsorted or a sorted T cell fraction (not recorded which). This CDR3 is CASRETGRNQPQHF. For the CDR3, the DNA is TGTGCCAGCAGGGAAACAGGACGCAATCAGCCCCAGCATTTT.